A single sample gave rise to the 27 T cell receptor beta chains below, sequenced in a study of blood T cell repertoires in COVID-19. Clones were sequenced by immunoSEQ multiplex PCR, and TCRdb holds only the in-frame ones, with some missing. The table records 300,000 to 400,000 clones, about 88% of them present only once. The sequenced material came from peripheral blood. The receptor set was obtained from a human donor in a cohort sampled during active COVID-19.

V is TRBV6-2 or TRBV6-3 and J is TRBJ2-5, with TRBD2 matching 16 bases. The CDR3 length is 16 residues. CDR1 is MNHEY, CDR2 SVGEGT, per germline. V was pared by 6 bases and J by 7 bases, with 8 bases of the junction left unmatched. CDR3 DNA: TGTGCCAGCAGCCGAGGGACTAGCGGGGGGGCCGTGACCCAGTACTTC. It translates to CASSRGTSGGAVTQYF.

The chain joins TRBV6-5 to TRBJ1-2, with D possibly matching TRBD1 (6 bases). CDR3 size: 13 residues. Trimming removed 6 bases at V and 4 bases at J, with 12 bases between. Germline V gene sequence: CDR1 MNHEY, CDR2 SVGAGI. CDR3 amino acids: CASSQGMGYGYTF. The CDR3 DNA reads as TGTGCCAGCAGCCAGGGGATGGGCTATGGCTACACCTTC.

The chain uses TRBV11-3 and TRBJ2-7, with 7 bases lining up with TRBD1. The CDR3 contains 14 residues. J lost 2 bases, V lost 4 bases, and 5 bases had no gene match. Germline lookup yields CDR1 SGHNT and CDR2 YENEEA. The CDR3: CASSSRGITYEQYF. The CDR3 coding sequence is TGTGCCAGCAGCTCCAGGGGGATTACCTACGAGCAGTACTTC.

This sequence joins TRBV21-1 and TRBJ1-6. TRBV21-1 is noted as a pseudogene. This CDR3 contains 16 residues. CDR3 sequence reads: CASSKAQRGRSSPLHF. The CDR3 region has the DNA TGTGCCAGCAGCAAAGCGCAGCGAGGGCGTAGCTCACCCCTCCACTTT.

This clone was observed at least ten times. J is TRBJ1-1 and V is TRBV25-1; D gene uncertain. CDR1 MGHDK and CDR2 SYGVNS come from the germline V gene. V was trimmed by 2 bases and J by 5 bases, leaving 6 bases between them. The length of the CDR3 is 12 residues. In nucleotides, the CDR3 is TGTGCCAGCAGTGAACAGTGGACTGAAGCTTTCTTT. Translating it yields CASSEQWTEAFF. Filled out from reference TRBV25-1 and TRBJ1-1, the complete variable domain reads EADIYQTPRYLVIGTGKKITLECSQTMGHDKMYWYQQDPGMELHLIHYSYGVNSTEKGDLSSESTVSRIRTEHFPLTLESARPSHTSQYLCASSEQWTEAFFGQGTRLTVV.

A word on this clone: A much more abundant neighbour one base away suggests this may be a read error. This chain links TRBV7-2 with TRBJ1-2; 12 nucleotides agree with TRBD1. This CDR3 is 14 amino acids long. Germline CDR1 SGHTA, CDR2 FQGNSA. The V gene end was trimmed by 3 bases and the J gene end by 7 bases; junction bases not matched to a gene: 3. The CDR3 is CASSLGQGAGGYTF. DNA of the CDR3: TGTGCCAGCAGCTTGGGACAGGGGGCGGGTGGCTACACCTTC.

The CDR3: CASSNSGGMGDTQYF. The CDR3 DNA sequence: TGTGCCAGCAGCAATAGCGGGGGGATGGGAGATACGCAGTATTTT. The V and J genes are TRBV7-9 and TRBJ2-3, with 10 positions matching TRBD2. Trimming at V came to 5 bases and at J to 5 bases, leaving 7 bases not matched to a gene. The CDR3 spans 15 residues. The germline gives CDR1 SEHNR, CDR2 FQNEAQ (reference sequence).

The CDR3 DNA reads TGTGCCAGCAGCGGTACCGGGACAAACCTCGGCGGGCAGTACTTC. Protein product: CASSGTGTNLGGQYF. V usage is TRBV9 and J usage is TRBJ2-7; tentatively, D is TRBD1 (6 bases). This CDR3 has 15 residues. Germline assignment: CDR1 SGDLS and CDR2 YYNGEE. V lost 3 bases, J lost 9 bases, and 22 bases lay in between.

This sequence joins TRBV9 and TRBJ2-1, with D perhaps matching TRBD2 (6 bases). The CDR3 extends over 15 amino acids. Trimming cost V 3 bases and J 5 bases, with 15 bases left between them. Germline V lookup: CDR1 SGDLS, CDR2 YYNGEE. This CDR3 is CASSDKRRGDNEQFF. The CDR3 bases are TGTGCCAGCAGCGACAAAAGGCGGGGTGACAATGAGCAGTTCTTC.

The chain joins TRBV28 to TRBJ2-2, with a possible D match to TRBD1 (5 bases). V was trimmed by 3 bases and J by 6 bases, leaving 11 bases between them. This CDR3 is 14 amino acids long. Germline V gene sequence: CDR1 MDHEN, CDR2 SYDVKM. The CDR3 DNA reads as TGTGCCAGCAGTTTTCGACAGCCCGCCGGGGAGCTGTTTTTT. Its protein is CASSFRQPAGELFF.

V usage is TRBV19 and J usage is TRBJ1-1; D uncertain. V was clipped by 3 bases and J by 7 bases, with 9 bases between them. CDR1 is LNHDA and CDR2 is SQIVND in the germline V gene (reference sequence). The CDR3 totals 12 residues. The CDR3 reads CASSIRVNEAFF. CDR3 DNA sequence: TGTGCCAGTAGTATCCGGGTCAATGAAGCTTTCTTT.

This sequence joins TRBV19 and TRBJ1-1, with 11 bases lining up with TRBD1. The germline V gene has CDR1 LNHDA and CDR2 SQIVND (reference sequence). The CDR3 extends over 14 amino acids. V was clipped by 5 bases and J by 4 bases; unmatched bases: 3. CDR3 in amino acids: CASSGTGGLTEAFF. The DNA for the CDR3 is TGTGCCAGTAGTGGGACAGGGGGACTCACTGAAGCTTTCTTT.

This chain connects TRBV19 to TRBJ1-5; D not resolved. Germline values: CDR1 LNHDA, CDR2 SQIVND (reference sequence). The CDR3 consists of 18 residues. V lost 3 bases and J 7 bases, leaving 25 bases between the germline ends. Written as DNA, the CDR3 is TGTGCCAGTAGTATTACCCCCACCGGGTCAGCCGATAGCCAGCCCCAGCATTTT. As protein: CASSITPTGSADSQPQHF.

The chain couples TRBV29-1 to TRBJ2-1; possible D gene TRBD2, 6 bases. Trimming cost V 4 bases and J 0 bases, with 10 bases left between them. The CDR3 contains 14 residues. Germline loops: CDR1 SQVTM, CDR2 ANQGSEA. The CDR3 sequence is CSVGGVSSYNEQFF. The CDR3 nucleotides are TGCAGCGTTGGGGGGGTGAGCTCCTACAATGAGCAGTTCTTC.

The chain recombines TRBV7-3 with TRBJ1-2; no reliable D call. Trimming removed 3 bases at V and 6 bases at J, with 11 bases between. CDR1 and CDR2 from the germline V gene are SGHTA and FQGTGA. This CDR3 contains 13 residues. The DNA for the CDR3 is TGTGCCAGCAGCTTCTCGGACGGGAATGGCTACACCTTC. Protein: CASSFSDGNGYTF. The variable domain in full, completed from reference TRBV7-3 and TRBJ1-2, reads GAGVSQTPSNKVTEKGKYVELRCDPISGHTALYWYRQSLGQGPEFLIYFQGTGAADDSGLPNDRFFAVRPEGSVSTLKIQRTERGDSAVYLCASSFSDGNGYTFGSGTRLTVV.

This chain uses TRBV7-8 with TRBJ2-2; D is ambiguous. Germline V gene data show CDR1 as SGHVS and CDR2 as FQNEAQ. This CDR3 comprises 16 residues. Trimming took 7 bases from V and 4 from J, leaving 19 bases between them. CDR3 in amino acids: CASTLLGALITGELFF. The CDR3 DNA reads TGTGCCAGCACCCTATTAGGAGCCCTAATCACCGGGGAGCTGTTTTTT.

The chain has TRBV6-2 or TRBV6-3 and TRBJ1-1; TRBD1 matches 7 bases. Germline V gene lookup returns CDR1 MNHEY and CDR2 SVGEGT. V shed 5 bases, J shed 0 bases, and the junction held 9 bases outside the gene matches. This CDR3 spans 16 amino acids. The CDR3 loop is CASSPVPGQLNTEAFF. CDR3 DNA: TGTGCCAGCAGTCCAGTACCGGGACAGCTGAACACTGAAGCTTTCTTT.

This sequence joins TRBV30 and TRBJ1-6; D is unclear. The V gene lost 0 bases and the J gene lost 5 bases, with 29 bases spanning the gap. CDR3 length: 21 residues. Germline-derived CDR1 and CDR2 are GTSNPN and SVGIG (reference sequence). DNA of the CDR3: TGTGCCTGGAGTGTACGGCTTCGCGGGTGGGGATGGGAGGCCGATAATTCACCCCTCCACTTT. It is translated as CAWSVRLRGWGWEADNSPLHF.

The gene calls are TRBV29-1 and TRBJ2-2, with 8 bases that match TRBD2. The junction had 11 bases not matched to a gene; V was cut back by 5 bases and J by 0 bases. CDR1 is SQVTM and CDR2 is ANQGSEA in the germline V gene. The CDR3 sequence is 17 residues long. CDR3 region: CSVSGSGARPNTGELFF. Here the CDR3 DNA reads TGCAGCGTTTCCGGTAGCGGGGCACGACCGAACACCGGGGAGCTGTTTTTT.

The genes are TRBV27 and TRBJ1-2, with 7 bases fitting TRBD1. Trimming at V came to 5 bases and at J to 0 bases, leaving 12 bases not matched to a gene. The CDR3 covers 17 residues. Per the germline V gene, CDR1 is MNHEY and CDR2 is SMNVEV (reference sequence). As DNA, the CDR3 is TGTGCCAGCAGTGGATGGGCAACAGGGGCCGCTAACTATGGCTACACCTTC. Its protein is CASSGWATGAANYGYTF.

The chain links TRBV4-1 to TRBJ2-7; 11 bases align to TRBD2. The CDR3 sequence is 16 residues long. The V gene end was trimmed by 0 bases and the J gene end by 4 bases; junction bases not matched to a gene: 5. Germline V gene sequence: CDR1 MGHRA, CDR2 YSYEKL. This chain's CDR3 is CASSQDLGLAVYEQYF. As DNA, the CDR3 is TGCGCCAGCAGCCAAGATCTGGGACTAGCGGTTTACGAGCAGTACTTC.

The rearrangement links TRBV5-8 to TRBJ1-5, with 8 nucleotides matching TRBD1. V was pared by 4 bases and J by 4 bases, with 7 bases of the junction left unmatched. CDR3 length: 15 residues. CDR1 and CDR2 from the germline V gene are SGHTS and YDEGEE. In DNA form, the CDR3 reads TGTGCCAGCAGCCCCGGACAGGGCAGTAATCAGCCCCAGCATTTT. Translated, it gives CASSPGQGSNQPQHF.

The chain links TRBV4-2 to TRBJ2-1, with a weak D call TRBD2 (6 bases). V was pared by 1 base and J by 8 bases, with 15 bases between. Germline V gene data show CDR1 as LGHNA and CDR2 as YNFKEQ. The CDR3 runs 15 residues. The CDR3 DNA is TGTGCCAGCAGCCAAGGGGACTCGGTGGCCGATGAGCAGTTCTTC. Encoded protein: CASSQGDSVADEQFF.

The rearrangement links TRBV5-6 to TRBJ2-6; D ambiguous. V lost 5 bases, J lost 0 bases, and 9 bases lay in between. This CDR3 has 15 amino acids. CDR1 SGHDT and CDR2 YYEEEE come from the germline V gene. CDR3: CASRLRGSGANVLTF. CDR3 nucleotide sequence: TGTGCCAGCAGATTGAGAGGCTCTGGGGCCAACGTCCTGACTTTC.

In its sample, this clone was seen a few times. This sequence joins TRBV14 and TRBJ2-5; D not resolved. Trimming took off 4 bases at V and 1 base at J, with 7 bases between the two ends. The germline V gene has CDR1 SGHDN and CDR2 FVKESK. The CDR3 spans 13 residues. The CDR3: CASSRALQETQYF. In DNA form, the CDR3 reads TGTGCCAGCAGCCGTGCACTCCAAGAGACCCAGTACTTC. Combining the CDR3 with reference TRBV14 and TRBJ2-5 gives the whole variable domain EAGVTQFPSHSVIEKGQTVTLRCDPISGHDNLYWYRRVMGKEIKFLLHFVKESKQDESGMPNNRFLAERTGGTYSTLKVQPAELEDSGVYFCASSRALQETQYFGPGTRLLVL.

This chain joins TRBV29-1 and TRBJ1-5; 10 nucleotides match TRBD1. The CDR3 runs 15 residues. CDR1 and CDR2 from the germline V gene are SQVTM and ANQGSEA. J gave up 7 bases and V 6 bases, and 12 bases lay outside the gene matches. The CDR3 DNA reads TGCAGCGTATCCGCCGGGACAGGGGAGAGACAGCCCCAGCATTTT. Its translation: CSVSAGTGERQPQHF.

In DNA form, the CDR3 reads TGTGCCAGTAGACCCGGACAGTACAATAGCAATCAGCCCCAGCATTTT. Its translation: CASRPGQYNSNQPQHF. V and J are TRBV19 and TRBJ1-5; tentative D call: TRBD1 (6 bases). The V end was cut by 6 bases, the J end by 0 bases, with 15 bases between. Germline V lookup: CDR1 LNHDA, CDR2 SQIVND (reference sequence). The CDR3 totals 16 residues.